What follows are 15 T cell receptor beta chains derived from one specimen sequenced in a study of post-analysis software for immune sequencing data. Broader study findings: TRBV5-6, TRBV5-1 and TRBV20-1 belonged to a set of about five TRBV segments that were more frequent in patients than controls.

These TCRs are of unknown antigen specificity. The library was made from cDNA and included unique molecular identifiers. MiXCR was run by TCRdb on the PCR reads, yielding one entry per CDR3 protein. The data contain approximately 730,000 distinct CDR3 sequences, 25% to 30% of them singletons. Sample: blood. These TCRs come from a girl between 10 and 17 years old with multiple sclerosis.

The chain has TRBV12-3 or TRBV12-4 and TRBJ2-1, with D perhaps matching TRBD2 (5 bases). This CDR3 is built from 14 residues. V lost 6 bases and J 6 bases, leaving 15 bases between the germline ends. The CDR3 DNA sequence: TGTGCCAGCAGGTCCAGTAGCCGGGGCAATGAGCAGTTCTTC. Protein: CASRSSSRGNEQFF.

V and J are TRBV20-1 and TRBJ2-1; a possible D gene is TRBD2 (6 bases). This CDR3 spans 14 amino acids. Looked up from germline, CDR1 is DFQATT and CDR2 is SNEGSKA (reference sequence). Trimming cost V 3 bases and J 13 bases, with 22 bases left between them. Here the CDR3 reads CSARGGPAEETQFF. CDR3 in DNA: TGCAGTGCTAGGGGAGGACCGGCGGAAGAGACCCAGTTCTTC.

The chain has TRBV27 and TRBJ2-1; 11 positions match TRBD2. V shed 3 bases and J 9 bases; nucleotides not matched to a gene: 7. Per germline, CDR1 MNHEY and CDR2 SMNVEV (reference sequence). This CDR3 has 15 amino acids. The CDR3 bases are TGTGCCAGCAGTTTTGGACTAGCGGGTGGGAGTGAGCAGTTCTTC. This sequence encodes CASSFGLAGGSEQFF.

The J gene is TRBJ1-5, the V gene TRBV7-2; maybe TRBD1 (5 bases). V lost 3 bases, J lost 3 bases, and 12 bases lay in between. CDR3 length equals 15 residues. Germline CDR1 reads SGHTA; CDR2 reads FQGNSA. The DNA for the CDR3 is TGTGCCAGCAGCTTGAATCGGGGCCCCAATCAGCCCCAGCATTTT. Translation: CASSLNRGPNQPQHF.

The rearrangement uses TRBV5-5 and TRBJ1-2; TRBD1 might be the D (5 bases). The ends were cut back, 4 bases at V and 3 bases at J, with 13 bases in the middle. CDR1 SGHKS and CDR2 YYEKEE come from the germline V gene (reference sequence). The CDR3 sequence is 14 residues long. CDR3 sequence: CASSPSTVDYGYTF. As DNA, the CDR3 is TGTGCCAGCAGCCCCTCGACAGTGGACTATGGCTACACCTTC.

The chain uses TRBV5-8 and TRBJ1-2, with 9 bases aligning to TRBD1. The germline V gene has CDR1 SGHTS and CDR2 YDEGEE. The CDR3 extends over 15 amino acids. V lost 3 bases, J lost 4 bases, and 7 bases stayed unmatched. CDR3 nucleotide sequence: TGTGCCAGCAGCTCCTACAGGGGGCAAAGCTATGGCTACACCTTC. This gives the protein CASSSYRGQSYGYTF.

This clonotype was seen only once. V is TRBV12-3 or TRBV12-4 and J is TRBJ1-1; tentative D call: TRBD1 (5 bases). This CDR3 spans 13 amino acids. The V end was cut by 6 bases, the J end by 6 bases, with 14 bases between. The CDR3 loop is CASRGDGSAEAFF. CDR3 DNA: TGTGCCAGCAGGGGGGACGGGAGCGCTGAAGCTTTCTTT.

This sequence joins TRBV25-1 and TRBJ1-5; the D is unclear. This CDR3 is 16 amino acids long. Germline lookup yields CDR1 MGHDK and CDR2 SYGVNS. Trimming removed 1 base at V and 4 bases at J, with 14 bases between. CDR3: CASSELLVTWNQPQHF. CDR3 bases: TGTGCCAGCAGTGAATTGCTGGTAACCTGGAATCAGCCCCAGCATTTT.

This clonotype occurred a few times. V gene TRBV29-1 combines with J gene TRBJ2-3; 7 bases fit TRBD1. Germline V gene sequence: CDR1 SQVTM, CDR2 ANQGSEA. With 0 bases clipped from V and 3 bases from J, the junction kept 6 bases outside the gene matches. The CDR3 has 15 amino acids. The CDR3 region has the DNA TGCAGCGTTGAAGATCCAGGGGGTAGGACAGATACGCAGTATTTT. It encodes CSVEDPGGRTDTQYF.

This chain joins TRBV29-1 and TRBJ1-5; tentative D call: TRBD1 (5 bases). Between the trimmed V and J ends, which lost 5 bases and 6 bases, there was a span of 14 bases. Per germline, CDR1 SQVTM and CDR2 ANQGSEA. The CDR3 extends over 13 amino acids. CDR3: CSVSSGPSQPQHF. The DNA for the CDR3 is TGCAGCGTTTCGTCAGGGCCTAGTCAGCCCCAGCATTTT. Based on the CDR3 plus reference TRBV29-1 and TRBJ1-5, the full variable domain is SAVISQKPSRDICQRGTSLTIQCQVDSQVTMMFWYRQQPGQSLTLIATANQGSEATYESGFVIDKFPISRPNLTFSTLTVSNMSPEDSSIYLCSVSSGPSQPQHFGDGTRLSIL.

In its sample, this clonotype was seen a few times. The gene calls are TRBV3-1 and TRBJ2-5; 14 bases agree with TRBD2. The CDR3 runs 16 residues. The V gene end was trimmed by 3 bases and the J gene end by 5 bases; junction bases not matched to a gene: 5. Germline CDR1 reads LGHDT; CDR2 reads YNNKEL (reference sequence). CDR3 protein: CASSHGTSGGWETQYF. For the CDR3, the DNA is TGTGCCAGCAGCCATGGGACTAGCGGGGGATGGGAGACCCAGTACTTC.

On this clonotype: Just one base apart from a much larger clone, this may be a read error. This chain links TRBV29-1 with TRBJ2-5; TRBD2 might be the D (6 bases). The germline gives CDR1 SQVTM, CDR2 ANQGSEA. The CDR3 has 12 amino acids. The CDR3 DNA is TGCAGCGGGGGGACTTCGGAAGAGACCCGGTACTTC. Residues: CSGGTSEETRYF.

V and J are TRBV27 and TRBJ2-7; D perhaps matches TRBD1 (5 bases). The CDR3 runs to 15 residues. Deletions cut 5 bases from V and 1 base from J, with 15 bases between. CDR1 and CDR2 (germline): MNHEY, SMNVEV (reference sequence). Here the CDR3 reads CASSPLVRGSYEQYF. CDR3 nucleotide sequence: TGTGCCAGCAGTCCGCTAGTAAGGGGTTCCTACGAGCAGTACTTC.

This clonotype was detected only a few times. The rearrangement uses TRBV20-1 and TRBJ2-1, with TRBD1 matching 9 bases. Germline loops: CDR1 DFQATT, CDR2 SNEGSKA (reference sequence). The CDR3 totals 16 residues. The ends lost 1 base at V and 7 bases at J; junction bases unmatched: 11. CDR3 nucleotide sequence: TGCAGTGCTAGAGCGGGTGACACAGGGGGCATGAATGAGCAGTTCTTC. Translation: CSARAGDTGGMNEQFF.

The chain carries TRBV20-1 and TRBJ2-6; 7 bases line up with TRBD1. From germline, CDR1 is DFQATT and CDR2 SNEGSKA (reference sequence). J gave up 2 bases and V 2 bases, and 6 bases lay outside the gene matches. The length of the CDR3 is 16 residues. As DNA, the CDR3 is TGCAGTGCTAGAAGGGCAGGGGGTCCTGGGGCCAACGTCCTGACTTTC. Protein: CSARRAGGPGANVLTF.